Given below is one T cell receptor (beta chain) in context. Its cognate antigen is unknown. Primers for the PCR totalled 60 Vbeta and 13 Jbeta. Only in-frame clones appear in the TCRdb table, and some are missing; sequencing was by immunoSEQ multiplex PCR. The table has 75,000 to 90,000 clones, 55% to 65% seen once. This specimen belongs to a study of cytomegalovirus exposure and HLA in healthy donors. Study-level results: The majority of CMV-associated TCR beta chains were reported as apparently HLA-restricted in a later analysis.

The clonotype was recovered from a woman in her 40s in good health and CMV-seropositive. Sequencing used PBMCs.

The CDR3 loop reads CASSLKERNEQFF. The CDR3 DNA sequence: TGTGCCAGCAGTTTAAAGGAGAGGAATGAGCAGTTCTTC. The gene calls are TRBV27 and TRBJ2-1; D unclear. This CDR3 spans 13 amino acids. Germline V gives CDR1 MNHEY, CDR2 SMNVEV (reference sequence). The germline V and J ends were trimmed by 2 bases and 7 bases, with 9 bases remaining between them.